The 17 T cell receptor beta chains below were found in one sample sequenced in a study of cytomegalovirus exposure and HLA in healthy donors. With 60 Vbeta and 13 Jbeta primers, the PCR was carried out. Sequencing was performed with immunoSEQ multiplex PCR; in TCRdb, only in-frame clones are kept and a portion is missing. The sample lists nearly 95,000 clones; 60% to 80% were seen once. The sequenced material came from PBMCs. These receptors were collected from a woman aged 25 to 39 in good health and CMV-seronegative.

This CDR3 is CASSESPDSPLHF. The CDR3 DNA is TGTGCCAGCAGTGAATCCCCAGATTCACCCCTCCACTTT. The chain carries TRBV6-1 and TRBJ1-6; D remains ambiguous. This CDR3 is 13 amino acids long. The V gene's germline CDR1 is MNHNS and CDR2 SASEGT. The V and J ends lost 2 bases and 8 bases respectively, with 7 bases between them.

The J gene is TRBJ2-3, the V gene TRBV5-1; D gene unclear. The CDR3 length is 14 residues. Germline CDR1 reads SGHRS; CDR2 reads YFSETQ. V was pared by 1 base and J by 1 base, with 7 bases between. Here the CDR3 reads CASSLHRGTDTQYF. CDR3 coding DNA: TGCGCCAGCAGCTTGCACAGAGGCACAGATACGCAGTATTTT.

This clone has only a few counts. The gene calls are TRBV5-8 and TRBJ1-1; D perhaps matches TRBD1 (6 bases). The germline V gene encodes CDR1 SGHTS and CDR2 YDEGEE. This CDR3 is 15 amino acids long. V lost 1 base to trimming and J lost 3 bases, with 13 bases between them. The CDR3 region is CASSLRQGYDTEAFF. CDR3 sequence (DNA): TGTGCCAGCAGCTTGCGTCAGGGGTACGACACTGAAGCTTTCTTT.

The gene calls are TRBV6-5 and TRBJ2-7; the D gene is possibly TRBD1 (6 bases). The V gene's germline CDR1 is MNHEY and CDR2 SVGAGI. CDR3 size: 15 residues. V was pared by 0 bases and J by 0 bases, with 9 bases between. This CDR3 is CASSYSQGSSYEQYF. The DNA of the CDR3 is TGTGCCAGCAGTTACTCACAGGGAAGCTCCTACGAGCAGTACTTC.

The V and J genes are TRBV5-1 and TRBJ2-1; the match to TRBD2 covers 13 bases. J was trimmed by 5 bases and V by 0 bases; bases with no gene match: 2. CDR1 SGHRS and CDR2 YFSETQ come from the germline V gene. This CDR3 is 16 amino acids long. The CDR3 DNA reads TGCGCCAGCAGCTTGGTGGGGACTAGCGGGAACAATGAGCAGTTCTTC. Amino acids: CASSLVGTSGNNEQFF.

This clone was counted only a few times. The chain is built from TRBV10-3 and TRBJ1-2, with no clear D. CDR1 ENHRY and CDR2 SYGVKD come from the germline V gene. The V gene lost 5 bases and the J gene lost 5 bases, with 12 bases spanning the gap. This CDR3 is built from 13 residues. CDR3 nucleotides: TGTGCCATCAGTAACAGACCTCCTTATGGCTACACCTTC. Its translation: CAISNRPPYGYTF.

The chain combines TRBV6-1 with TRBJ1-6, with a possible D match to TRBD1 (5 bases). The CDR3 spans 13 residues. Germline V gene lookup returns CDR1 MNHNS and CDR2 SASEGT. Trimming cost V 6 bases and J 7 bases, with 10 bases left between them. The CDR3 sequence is CASRAGLNSPLHF. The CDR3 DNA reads TGTGCCAGCAGGGCAGGGTTGAATTCACCCCTCCACTTT.

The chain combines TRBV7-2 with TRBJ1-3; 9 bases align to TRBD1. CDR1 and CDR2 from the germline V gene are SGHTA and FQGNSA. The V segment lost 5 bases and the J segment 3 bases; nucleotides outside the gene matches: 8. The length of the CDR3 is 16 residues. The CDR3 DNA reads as TGTGCCAGCAGCCCCCAGGGACAGGGACTTGGAAACACCATATATTTT. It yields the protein CASSPQGQGLGNTIYF.

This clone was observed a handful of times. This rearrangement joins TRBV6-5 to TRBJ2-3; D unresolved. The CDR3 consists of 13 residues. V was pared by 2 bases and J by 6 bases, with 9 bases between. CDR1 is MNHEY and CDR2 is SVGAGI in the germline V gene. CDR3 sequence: CASSYRKRDTQYF. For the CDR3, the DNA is TGTGCCAGCAGTTACCGGAAGCGTGATACGCAGTATTTT.

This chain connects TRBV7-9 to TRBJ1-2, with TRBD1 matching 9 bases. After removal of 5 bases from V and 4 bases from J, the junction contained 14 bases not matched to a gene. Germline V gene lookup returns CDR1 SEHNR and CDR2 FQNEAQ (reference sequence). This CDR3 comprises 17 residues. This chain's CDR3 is CASSPRGTGSDGYGYTF. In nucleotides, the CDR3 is TGTGCCAGCAGCCCCCGGGGGACAGGGAGCGATGGCTATGGCTACACCTTC.

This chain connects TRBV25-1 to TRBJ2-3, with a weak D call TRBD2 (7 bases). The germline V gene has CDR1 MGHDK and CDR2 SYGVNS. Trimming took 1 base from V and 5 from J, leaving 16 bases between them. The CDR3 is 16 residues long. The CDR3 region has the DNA TGTGCCAGCAGTGAATTTGTGGGGGGGCCGGGAGATACGCAGTATTTT. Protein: CASSEFVGGPGDTQYF.

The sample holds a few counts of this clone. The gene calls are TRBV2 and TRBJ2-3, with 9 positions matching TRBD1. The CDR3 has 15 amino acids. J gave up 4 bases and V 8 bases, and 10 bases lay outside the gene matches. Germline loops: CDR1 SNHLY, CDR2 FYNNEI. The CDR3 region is CASLGTGRVADTQYF. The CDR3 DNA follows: TGTGCCAGCCTCGGGACAGGGAGAGTAGCAGATACGCAGTATTTT. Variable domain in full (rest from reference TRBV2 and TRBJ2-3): EPEVTQTPSHQVTQMGQEVILRCVPISNHLYFYWYRQILGQKVEFLVSFYNNEISEKSEIFDDQFSVERPDGSNFTLKIRSTKLEDSAMYFCASLGTGRVADTQYFGPGTRLTVL.

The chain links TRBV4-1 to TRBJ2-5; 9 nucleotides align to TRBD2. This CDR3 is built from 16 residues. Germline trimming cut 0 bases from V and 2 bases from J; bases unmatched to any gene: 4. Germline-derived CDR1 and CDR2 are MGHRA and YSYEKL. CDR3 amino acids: CASSQEPAGGQETQYF. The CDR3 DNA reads TGCGCCAGCAGCCAAGAGCCAGCGGGGGGACAAGAGACCCAGTACTTC.

The CDR3 loop is CASSFLSGSMDTQYF. The CDR3 DNA follows: TGTGCCAGCAGCTTTTTAAGCGGGAGTATGGATACGCAGTATTTT. This sequence joins TRBV5-6 and TRBJ2-3; 8 nucleotides align to TRBD2. This CDR3 region has 15 residues. The germline gives CDR1 SGHDT, CDR2 YYEEEE. The J segment lost 6 bases and the V segment lost 2 bases, leaving 8 bases of the junction unmatched.

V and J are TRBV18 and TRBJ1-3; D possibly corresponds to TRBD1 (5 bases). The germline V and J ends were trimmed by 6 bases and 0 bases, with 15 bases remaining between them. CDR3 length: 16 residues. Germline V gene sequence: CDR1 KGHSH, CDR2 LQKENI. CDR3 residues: CASSGTLLYSGNTIYF. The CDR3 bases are TGTGCCAGCTCCGGGACTCTGCTTTACTCTGGAAACACCATATATTTT.

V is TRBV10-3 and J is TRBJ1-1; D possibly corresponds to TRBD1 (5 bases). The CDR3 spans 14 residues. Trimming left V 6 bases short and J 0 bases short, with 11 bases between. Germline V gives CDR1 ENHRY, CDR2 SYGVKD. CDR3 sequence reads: CAIRPGRVNTEAFF. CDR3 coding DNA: TGTGCCATCAGGCCAGGGAGGGTGAACACTGAAGCTTTCTTT.

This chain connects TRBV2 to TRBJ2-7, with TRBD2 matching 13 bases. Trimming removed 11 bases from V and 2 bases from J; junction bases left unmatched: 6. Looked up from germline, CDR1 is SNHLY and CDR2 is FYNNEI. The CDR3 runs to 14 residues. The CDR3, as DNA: TGTGCCTCTCCAGGACTAGCGGGGGCCTACGAGCAGTACTTC. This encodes CASPGLAGAYEQYF.